These 19 T cell receptor beta chains were sequenced from one sample in a study of shared clonotypes between healthy human individuals. Here immunoSEQ multiplex PCR was the method, and the copy in TCRdb shows in-frame clones only, minus some. Of around 530,000 clones listed, 70% to 80% are singletons. Source material: PBMCs. Receptor source: a woman aged 35 to 49 in good health. Some clones in this sample may be carry-over from other donors' samples.

A remark on this clone: A read error is possible here, since a much larger clone lies one base away. Different DNA sequences within this sample yield the same CDR3. The chain carries TRBV5-1 and TRBJ2-5, with 7 bases matching TRBD1. The J call may not be correct, given that the DNA end is closer to TRBJ2-7. Germline CDR1 SGHRS, CDR2 YFSETQ. This CDR3 region has 14 residues. This CDR3 is CASREASGGYEQYF. In nucleotides, the CDR3 is TGCGCCAGCAGAGAGGCCTCAGGGGGCTACGAGCAGTACTTC.

The rearrangement links TRBV28 to TRBJ2-5; 7 bases are shared with TRBD2. This CDR3 region has 15 residues. V shed 11 bases and J 5 bases; nucleotides not matched to a gene: 17. CDR1 is MDHEN, CDR2 SYDVKM, per germline. CDR3 amino acids: CASQGRDYPVETQYF. The CDR3 DNA sequence: TGTGCCTCCCAGGGTCGGGACTACCCAGTCGAGACCCAGTACTTC. Complete variable domain (other parts from reference TRBV28 and TRBJ2-5): DVKVTQSSRYLVKRTGEKVFLECVQDMDHENMFWYRQDPGLGLRLIYFSYDVKMKEKGDIPEGYSVSREKKERFSLILESASTNQTSMYLCASQGRDYPVETQYFGPGTRLLVL.

V and J are TRBV6-1 and TRBJ2-5; TRBD2 aligns across 7 bases. The CDR3 length is 14 residues. The germline V gene encodes CDR1 MNHNS and CDR2 SASEGT. With 1 base clipped from V and 5 bases from J, the junction kept 4 bases outside the gene matches. DNA of the CDR3: TGTGCCAGCAGTGAAGGACTAGCCTGGGAGACCCAGTACTTC. As protein: CASSEGLAWETQYF.

The chain employs TRBV20-1 and TRBJ2-5; D is possibly TRBD2 (5 bases). In germline, CDR1 is DFQATT, CDR2 SNEGSKA (reference sequence). This CDR3 region has 11 residues. CDR3 region: CMMAGRETQYF. CDR3 bases: TGCATGATGGCGGGCAGGGAGACCCAGTACTTC.

The genes are TRBV10-3 and TRBJ1-2, with D perhaps matching TRBD1 (5 bases). CDR3 length: 14 amino acids. V was trimmed by 10 bases and J by 0 bases, leaving 15 bases between them. Germline V lookup: CDR1 ENHRY, CDR2 SYGVKD. The CDR3 here is CASIPGPPNYGYTF. CDR3 bases: TGTGCCAGCATCCCGGGACCCCCTAACTATGGCTACACCTTC.

V gene TRBV28 combines with J gene TRBJ2-7, with a tentative D call TRBD2 (5 bases). Per the germline V gene, CDR1 is MDHEN and CDR2 is SYDVKM. V gave up 3 bases and J gave up 7 bases, with 10 bases separating them. The CDR3 sequence is 12 residues long. CDR3 residues: CASSLRASEQYF. In nucleotides, the CDR3 is TGTGCCAGCAGTTTGAGGGCGTCTGAGCAGTACTTC. Looking up the rest from reference TRBV28 and TRBJ2-7 gives the full variable domain: DVKVTQSSRYLVKRTGEKVFLECVQDMDHENMFWYRQDPGLGLRLIYFSYDVKMKEKGDIPEGYSVSREKKERFSLILESASTNQTSMYLCASSLRASEQYFGPGTRLTVT.

This chain joins TRBV4-1 and TRBJ2-6; D gene unclear. The CDR3 consists of 14 residues. V was cut by 2 bases and J by 12 bases, with 14 bases left in between. Germline CDR1 reads MGHRA; CDR2 reads YSYEKL. The CDR3 spells CASSQSRSPVVLTF. CDR3 sequence (DNA): TGCGCCAGCAGCCAAAGCAGGTCCCCGGTCGTCCTGACTTTC.

DNA of the CDR3: TGTGCCAGCAGCTTCGGAGAAGCGAGCACAGATACGCAGTATTTT. This gives the protein CASSFGEASTDTQYF. The chain combines TRBV11-2 with TRBJ2-3, with D unresolved. Germline CDR1 SGHAT, CDR2 FQNNGV. The germline V and J ends were trimmed by 3 bases and 0 bases, with 10 bases remaining between them. The CDR3 has 15 amino acids.

The V and J genes are TRBV30 and TRBJ2-3, with TRBD2 as a possible D gene (5 bases). Germline V gene lookup returns CDR1 GTSNPN and CDR2 SVGIG (reference sequence). Trimming took off 4 bases at V and 0 bases at J, with 17 bases between the two ends. This CDR3 is 16 amino acids long. CDR3 sequence: CAWTPGELTSTDTQYF. CDR3 in DNA: TGTGCCTGGACCCCCGGGGAGCTCACTAGCACAGATACGCAGTATTTT.

This sequence joins TRBV6-1 and TRBJ1-3; possibly TRBD1 for D (6 bases). The CDR3 extends over 16 amino acids. The V end lost 4 bases, the J end lost 3 bases, and 16 bases lay between the germline ends. The germline CDR1 and CDR2 sequences are MNHNS and SASEGT. The CDR3 DNA sequence: TGTGCCAGCAGTGCGGGGACATTGGCGGATGGAAACACCATATATTTT. It is translated as CASSAGTLADGNTIYF.

This chain uses TRBV6-5 with TRBJ1-3; D is perhaps TRBD1 (5 bases). Germline CDR1 and CDR2: MNHEY and SVGAGI. The V end lost 2 bases, the J end lost 0 bases, and 11 bases lay between the germline ends. The CDR3 contains 16 residues. This chain's CDR3 is CASSYRTRSSGNTIYF. CDR3 DNA sequence: TGTGCCAGCAGTTACCGGACAAGGAGCTCTGGAAACACCATATATTTT.

The chain is built from TRBV27 and TRBJ2-7; 12 bases map to TRBD2. Germline lookup yields CDR1 MNHEY and CDR2 SMNVEV (reference sequence). CDR3 length: 13 amino acids. J lost 9 bases, V lost 6 bases, and 6 bases had no gene match. The CDR3 nucleotides are TGTGCCAGCAGATCGCCGGGACTAGCGGGGCAGTACTTC. It codes for CASRSPGLAGQYF.

Remarks on this clone: A read error may account for a junction end that differs from germline. This chain joins TRBV7-7 and TRBJ2-3, with TRBD2 matching 10 bases. CDR1 is SSHAT and CDR2 is FNYEAQ in the germline V gene (reference sequence). CDR3 size: 16 residues. The DNA for the CDR3 is TGTGCTAGCAGCTCTGATAGCGGGAGGCCCCCAGATACGCAGTATTTT. Its translation is CASSSDSGRPPDTQYF.

This clone was detected a few times. The V and J genes are TRBV27 and TRBJ2-7; TRBD1 agrees at 7 bases. Per the germline V gene, CDR1 is MNHEY and CDR2 is SMNVEV (reference sequence). J was trimmed by 7 bases and V by 0 bases; bases with no gene match: 6. The CDR3 length is 14 residues. The CDR3 protein is CASSLSPTGREQYF. The DNA for the CDR3 is TGTGCCAGCAGTTTATCTCCGACAGGGCGGGAGCAGTACTTC.

This clone occurred many times. The identical CDR3 is also encoded by other nucleotide sequences in the sample. This rearrangement joins TRBV11-3 to TRBJ2-4; TRBD2 aligns across 11 bases. CDR1 and CDR2 (germline): SGHNT, YENEEA. The CDR3 is 16 amino acids. V shed 5 bases and J 1 base; nucleotides not matched to a gene: 4. This chain's CDR3 is CASSPGLAGAKNIQYF. The CDR3 nucleotides read TGTGCCAGCAGCCCAGGACTAGCGGGTGCCAAAAACATTCAGTACTTC.

J is TRBJ1-1 and V is TRBV5-1, with no clear D. Per germline, CDR1 SGHRS and CDR2 YFSETQ. The CDR3 contains 12 residues. The V end was cut by 3 bases, the J end by 7 bases, with 10 bases between. The CDR3 bases are TGCGCCAGCAGCTCCGGCGGCCTTGAAGCTTTCTTT. Its translation is CASSSGGLEAFF.

This chain uses TRBV5-1 with TRBJ2-3; TRBD2 aligns across 10 bases. With 4 bases clipped from V and 3 bases from J, the junction kept 5 bases outside the gene matches. Germline V gives CDR1 SGHRS, CDR2 YFSETQ. The CDR3 is 15 residues long. The CDR3 reads CASSTGLAVTDTQYF. The CDR3 nucleotides are TGCGCCAGCAGCACCGGACTAGCGGTTACAGATACGCAGTATTTT.

The chain combines TRBV14 with TRBJ1-2; 7 bases are a match to TRBD1. From germline, CDR1 is SGHDN and CDR2 FVKESK. CDR3 length equals 15 residues. V was pared by 0 bases and J by 7 bases, with 8 bases of the junction left unmatched. The CDR3 nucleotides are TGTGCCAGCAGCCAAGATTTCAGGACAGGAGTTGGCTACACCTTC. Its translation: CASSQDFRTGVGYTF.

The chain joins TRBV6-4 to TRBJ2-7, with 13 bases that match TRBD2. Germline V gene data show CDR1 as MRHNA and CDR2 as SNTAGT. The CDR3 extends over 15 amino acids. The V segment lost 6 bases and the J segment 3 bases; nucleotides outside the gene matches: 5. CDR3 loop: CASSLGTSGNYEQYF. The DNA for the CDR3 is TGTGCCAGCAGCCTAGGGACTAGCGGGAACTACGAGCAGTACTTC.